The 20 T cell receptor beta chains in this list originate from one sample, sequenced in a study of OX40 agonist ivuxolimab in advanced cancers. TCRdb keeps only in-frame clones here, not all; method: immunoSEQ multiplex PCR. This table has fewer than 40,000 clones, about 92% appearing once. The sample was CD4+ or CD8+ T cells sorted from blood, taken in a trial of the OX40 agonist ivuxolimab. The origin of the receptors is an adult with an advanced solid tumor such as melanoma, head and neck, liver or kidney cancer.

The chain combines TRBV23-1 with TRBJ1-1; D not certain. TRBV23-1 is given ORF status, its function remaining uncertain. V lost 1 base and J lost 4, with 16 bases in between. There are 16 residues in the CDR3. In DNA form, the CDR3 reads TGCGCCAGCAGTCAATTCTGGCAGAGAGGTGGCACTGAAGCTTTCTTT. This sequence encodes CASSQFWQRGGTEAFF.

This chain connects TRBV19 to TRBJ2-2; no clear D gene. The V gene's germline CDR1 is LNHDA and CDR2 SQIVND (reference sequence). Trimming removed 4 bases from V and 7 bases from J, with 16 bases in between. CDR3 length equals 15 residues. The CDR3 DNA reads TGTGCCAGTAGTAGGGCAGCGCAAGGTGGCGGGGAGCTGTTTTTT. It specifies CASSRAAQGGGELFF.

The chain recombines TRBV7-2 with TRBJ2-5; no reliable D call. This CDR3 comprises 13 residues. The V gene lost 1 base and the J gene lost 2 bases, with 5 bases spanning the gap. Germline CDR1 and CDR2: SGHTA and FQGNSA. As DNA, the CDR3 is TGTGCCAGCAGCTTAGGGACGCAAGAGACCCAGTACTTC. This sequence encodes CASSLGTQETQYF.

The chain carries TRBV21-1 and TRBJ1-1; the table's D call TRBD1 went unverified against the DNA. TRBV21-1 is described as a pseudogene. The CDR3 contains 16 residues. Here the CDR3 DNA reads TGTGCCAGCAGCAACCCTTTAGGGGTCGTAAACACTGAAGCTTTCTTT. It yields the protein CASSNPLGVVNTEAFF.

In the case of this clone: Additional DNA sequences in this sample encode the identical CDR3. The rearrangement uses TRBV19 and TRBJ2-6; D perhaps matches TRBD2 (5 bases). Germline V lookup: CDR1 LNHDA, CDR2 SQIVND (reference sequence). Trimming took off 6 bases at V and 2 bases at J, with 11 bases between the two ends. CDR3 length equals 15 residues. Written as DNA, the CDR3 is TGTGCCAGTAGCAGCGGCTGGGCTGGGGCCAACGTCCTGACTTTC. This gives the protein CASSSGWAGANVLTF.

The rearrangement links TRBV5-1 to TRBJ2-7; 8 nucleotides line up with TRBD1. The germline gives CDR1 SGHRS, CDR2 YFSETQ. The CDR3 has 16 residues. V was clipped by 4 bases and J by 6 bases; unmatched bases: 15. The DNA for the CDR3 is TGCGCCAGCAGCCCGACCCGGGCAGGGGGCCTATCCGAGCAGTACTTC. Translation: CASSPTRAGGLSEQYF.

This clone appeared a few times. The chain employs TRBV7-6 and TRBJ2-7; 7 nucleotides match TRBD2. Unmatched junction bases numbered 5, after V lost 3 bases and J lost 0 bases. Germline V gene sequence: CDR1 SGHVS, CDR2 FNYEAQ. This CDR3 comprises 15 residues. The CDR3 spells CASSLTSRSSYEQYF. As DNA, the CDR3 is TGTGCCAGCAGCTTGACTAGCCGTAGCTCCTACGAGCAGTACTTC.

The chain employs TRBV6-1 and TRBJ1-5; D is perhaps TRBD1 (5 bases). V dropped 3 bases and J dropped 2 bases, with 14 bases sitting between them. This CDR3 is 16 amino acids long. From germline, CDR1 is MNHNS and CDR2 SASEGT. The chain's CDR3 is CASSDWGVVGNQPQHF. The DNA of the CDR3 is TGTGCCAGCAGTGATTGGGGGGTTGTGGGCAATCAGCCCCAGCATTTT.

The chain carries TRBV5-1 and TRBJ1-6; 12 nucleotides match TRBD1. Trimming at V came to 5 bases and at J to 7 bases, leaving 10 bases not matched to a gene. The CDR3 contains 17 residues. In germline, CDR1 is SGHRS, CDR2 YFSETQ. The CDR3, as DNA: TGCGCCAGCAGGGCCGGGACAGGGGGCACAGAAAATTCACCCCTCCACTTT. This sequence encodes CASRAGTGGTENSPLHF.

The V and J genes are TRBV5-6 and TRBJ1-5, with unresolved D. The CDR3 loop spans 15 amino acids. Germline CDR1 SGHDT, CDR2 YYEEEE. V was clipped by 4 bases and J by 5 bases, with 16 bases between them. The CDR3 DNA reads TGTGCCAGCAGCCGAGGGCCTTTAGGCCATCAGCCCCAGCATTTT. Translation gives CASSRGPLGHQPQHF.

This clone has more than one count but fewer than ten. The V and J genes are TRBV4-1 and TRBJ1-6; unclear D gene. This CDR3 has 13 amino acids. Germline loops: CDR1 MGHRA, CDR2 YSYEKL. Between the trimmed V and J ends, which lost 1 base and 12 bases, there was a span of 10 bases. CDR3 in amino acids: CASSQVERKPLHF. The CDR3 DNA follows: TGCGCCAGCAGCCAAGTGGAGAGGAAACCCCTCCACTTT.

The chain is built from TRBV9 and TRBJ2-3, with D uncertain. V lost 0 bases and J 6 bases, leaving 14 bases between the germline ends. The CDR3 consists of 15 residues. Germline CDR1 reads SGDLS; CDR2 reads YYNGEE. CDR3 protein: CASSVVGIAADTQYF. The CDR3 DNA is TGTGCCAGCAGCGTAGTAGGAATAGCCGCGGATACGCAGTATTTT.

The chain carries TRBV7-9 and TRBJ2-5, with 7 bases matching TRBD2. V was clipped by 5 bases and J by 9 bases; unmatched bases: 0. This CDR3 has 10 residues. CDR1 is SEHNR, CDR2 FQNEAQ, per germline (reference sequence). DNA of the CDR3: TGTGCCAGCAGCGGGGGGGCCCAGTACTTC. Amino acids: CASSGGAQYF.

This chain uses TRBV9 with TRBJ1-4, with a weak D call TRBD1 (5 bases). V dropped 4 bases and J dropped 0 bases, with 7 bases sitting between them. The CDR3 loop spans 14 amino acids. Germline CDR1 SGDLS, CDR2 YYNGEE. The DNA of the CDR3 is TGTGCCAGCAGCAGGGACGCAACTAATGAAAAACTGTTTTTT. This translates into CASSRDATNEKLFF.

This clone was counted once. V usage is TRBV9 and J usage is TRBJ2-5, with D possibly matching TRBD1 (6 bases). Germline CDR1 is SGDLS and CDR2 is YYNGEE. With 5 bases removed from V and 3 bases from J, the gap between germline ends came to 11 bases. The CDR3 loop spans 13 amino acids. The CDR3 DNA is TGTGCCAGCAGTGCCTACAGGGAAGAGACCCAGTACTTC. It is translated as CASSAYREETQYF. The full variable domain, rest sourced from reference TRBV9 and TRBJ2-5, is DSGVTQTPKHLITATGQRVTLRCSPRSGDLSVYWYQQSLDQGLQFLIQYYNGEERAKGNILERFSAQQFPDLHSELNLSSLELGDSALYFCASSAYREETQYFGPGTRLLVL.

The chain employs TRBV30 and TRBJ2-7; 7 bases match TRBD1. CDR1 and CDR2 (germline): GTSNPN, SVGIG (reference sequence). This CDR3 has 16 residues. V lost 3 bases to trimming and J lost 1 base; unmatched junction nucleotides: 12. The CDR3 DNA is TGTGCCTGGAGAGCCGGATGGGCAGGGGGTTCCTACGAGCAGTACTTC. This codes for CAWRAGWAGGSYEQYF.

The J gene is TRBJ1-5, the V gene TRBV6-1, with D uncertain. The V end was cut by 5 bases, the J end by 5 bases, with 10 bases between. Per germline, CDR1 MNHNS and CDR2 SASEGT. The CDR3 runs to 13 residues. Written as DNA, the CDR3 is TGTGCCAGCAGTCCCCGGGAGCATCAGCCCCAGCATTTT. Protein sequence: CASSPREHQPQHF.

The chain uses TRBV28 and TRBJ1-1, with 8 bases matching TRBD1. CDR1 is MDHEN and CDR2 is SYDVKM in the germline V gene. The CDR3 totals 16 residues. The V gene end was trimmed by 1 base and the J gene end by 4 bases; junction bases not matched to a gene: 8. Here the CDR3 DNA reads TGTGCCAGCAGTTTATTAGGAGGGACAGGAATCACTGAAGCTTTCTTT. Its translation is CASSLLGGTGITEAFF.

This chain links TRBV18 with TRBJ2-5; TRBD2 aligns across 7 bases. Germline loops: CDR1 KGHSH, CDR2 LQKENI. CDR3 length equals 16 residues. V was clipped by 2 bases and J by 4 bases; unmatched bases: 10. The CDR3: CASSPTAGSGGETQYF. CDR3 in DNA: TGTGCCAGCTCACCAACCGCAGGGTCGGGGGGAGAGACCCAGTACTTC. Filled out from reference TRBV18 and TRBJ2-5, the complete variable domain reads NAGVMQNPRHLVRRRGQEARLRCSPMKGHSHVYWYRQLPEEGLKFMVYLQKENIIDESGMPKERFSAEFPKEGPSILRIQQVVRGDSAAYFCASSPTAGSGGETQYFGPGTRLLVL.

The chain carries TRBV19 and TRBJ2-1, with 14 bases identical to TRBD2. V shed 7 bases, J shed 8 bases, and the junction held 7 bases outside the gene matches. This CDR3 is built from 15 residues. From germline, CDR1 is LNHDA and CDR2 SQIVND (reference sequence). The CDR3 DNA sequence: TGTGCCAGTATCCCGACTAGCGGGAGGGCCTATGAGCAGTTCTTC. Translation gives CASIPTSGRAYEQFF. Variable domain in full (rest from reference TRBV19 and TRBJ2-1): DGGITQSPKYLFRKEGQNVTLSCEQNLNHDAMYWYRQDPGQGLRLIYYSQIVNDFQKGDIAEGYSVSREKKESFPLTVTSAQKNPTAFYLCASIPTSGRAYEQFFGPGTRLTVL.